The 8 T cell receptor beta chains below all came from one sample that was sequenced in a study of regulatory T cells in long-lasting Graves disease. Assembly of TCR beta libraries relied on iRepertoire HTBI primers together with Arm-PCR of CDR3 regions. TCRdb fed the multiplex PCR reads into MiXCR, producing one record per CDR3 protein. Counted here are a few hundred thousand distinct CDR3 sequences, about 13% occurring once; the ten biggest clones make up 8% to 10%. The time point denotes: newly diagnosed GD, antithyroid drugs for less than 3 months. Construction of the TCR library relied on RNA isolated from PBMCs. The data were also submitted as part of a second study, on T cells in Graves' hyperthyroidism and ophthalmopathy.

The material was peripheral blood mononuclear cells (PBMCs), obtained at new diagnosis, from a patient treated with antithyroid drugs. These receptors were obtained from a man between 25 and 39 years old with Graves disease.

This clonotype was seen many times. The CDR3 spells CASLSQGGVSYNEQFF. The CDR3 nucleotides are TGTGCCAGCCTCTCTCAGGGCGGGGTCTCCTACAATGAGCAGTTCTTC. The chain couples TRBV7-2 to TRBJ2-1, with D possibly TRBD2 on 6 matching bases. Germline CDR1 and CDR2: SGHTA and FQGNSA. This CDR3 is built from 16 residues. V lost 8 bases and J 0 bases, leaving 17 bases between the germline ends. The complete variable domain, with remaining parts taken from reference TRBV7-2 and TRBJ2-1, reads GAGVSQSPSNKVTEKGKDVELRCDPISGHTALYWYRQSLGQGLEFLIYFQGNSAPDKSGLPSDRFSAERTGGSVSTLTIQRTQQEDSAVYLCASLSQGGVSYNEQFFGPGTRLTVL.

This clonotype was detected a few times. V gene TRBV29-1 combines with J gene TRBJ1-2; 7 bases agree with TRBD1. The V and J ends lost 7 bases and 7 bases, in that order; junction bases with no gene match: 12. The CDR3 sequence is 13 residues long. Germline CDR1 and CDR2: SQVTM and ANQGSEA. This CDR3 is CSGGGGTATGYTF. The CDR3 region has the DNA TGCAGCGGGGGGGGGGGGACAGCTACTGGCTACACCTTC. Drawing the rest from reference TRBV29-1 and TRBJ1-2, the complete variable domain is SAVISQKPSRDICQRGTSLTIQCQVDSQVTMMFWYRQQPGQSLTLIATANQGSEATYESGFVIDKFPISRPNLTFSTLTVSNMSPEDSSIYLCSGGGGTATGYTFGSGTRLTVV.

At least ten counts were recorded for this clonotype. The chain employs TRBV12-3 or TRBV12-4 and TRBJ2-1; D ambiguous. V dropped 1 base and J dropped 0 bases, with 13 bases sitting between them. This CDR3 spans 17 amino acids. CDR3 nucleotides: TGTGCCAGCAGTTTAGGCCGGGTTACGAGCTCCTACAATGAGCAGTTCTTC. Translation: CASSLGRVTSSYNEQFF.

This clonotype has at least ten counts. The chain joins TRBV29-1 to TRBJ2-2; 11 positions agree with TRBD2. The CDR3 is 15 amino acids. V lost 4 bases, J lost 4 bases, and 5 bases stayed unmatched. CDR1 SQVTM and CDR2 ANQGSEA come from the germline V gene. The CDR3 loop is CSVGRLAGGTGELFF. The CDR3 DNA is TGCAGCGTTGGGAGGCTAGCGGGAGGCACCGGGGAGCTGTTTTTT.

As DNA, the CDR3 is TGCAGCGTTGAACCACCGGGACAGGGTCAGAAAGCTTTCTTT. As protein: CSVEPPGQGQKAFF. The chain is built from TRBV29-1 and TRBJ1-1; 9 positions agree with TRBD1. This CDR3 is built from 14 residues. Trimming cost V 2 bases and J 9 bases; bases outside gene matches: 10. Germline CDR1 is SQVTM and CDR2 is ANQGSEA.

Comments on this clonotype: A far larger clone is one nucleotide away, so this likely arose from a read error. This sequence joins TRBV3-1 and TRBJ2-1; tentative D call: TRBD1 (5 bases). The V gene lost 6 bases and the J gene lost 10 bases, with 19 bases spanning the gap. The CDR3 loop spans 14 amino acids. The germline gives CDR1 LGHDT, CDR2 YNNKEL (reference sequence). CDR3 nucleotide sequence: TGTGCCAGCAGTTCGGACACCTTGATCGGCGAGCAGTTCTTC. This encodes CASSSDTLIGEQFF.

The sample holds a few counts of this clonotype. The V gene is TRBV7-2, the J gene TRBJ2-7, with 9 nucleotides matching TRBD2. The CDR3 length is 23 residues. Germline values: CDR1 SGHTA, CDR2 FQGNSA. The V gene end was trimmed by 5 bases and the J gene end by 0 bases; junction bases not matched to a gene: 29. CDR3 sequence (DNA): TGTGCCAGCAGCCCCATCCGGCTGCTTACCGGGACTAGCAGTACCGGGCCCTCCTACGAGCAGTACTTC. Translation gives CASSPIRLLTGTSSTGPSYEQYF.

This clonotype was picked up many times. The rearrangement joins TRBV7-2 to TRBJ2-3; TRBD2 matches 9 bases. The CDR3 length is 17 residues. Losses at the gene ends were 2 bases for V and 0 bases for J; bases not matched to a gene: 6. The germline V gene has CDR1 SGHTA and CDR2 FQGNSA. The CDR3 sequence is CASSLFAGGGSTDTQYF. CDR3 DNA: TGTGCCAGCAGCTTATTTGCGGGAGGGGGAAGCACAGATACGCAGTATTTT.